One and the same sample provided the 18 T cell receptor beta chains below, sequenced in a study of shared clonotypes between healthy human individuals. Naive CD8 cells lacked CD45RO and underwent positive selection for CCR7, leaving out terminally differentiated effector memory CD45RA+ cells. The table came from immunoSEQ multiplex PCR; TCRdb's copy has only in-frame clones and leaves some out. The sample lists about 2.1 million clones, about 94% occurring once. Input material: naive CD8+ T cells from PBMCs. The receptors come from a man between 18 and 29 years old in good health. Some clones in this sample may be carry-over from other donors' samples.

The gene calls are TRBV28 and TRBJ2-7, with 11 bases that match TRBD2. Germline CDR1 is MDHEN and CDR2 is SYDVKM. V lost 6 bases and J lost 2; bases outside the gene matches: 6. This CDR3 contains 15 residues. The DNA of the CDR3 is TGTGCCAGCAGGGTGGGACTAGCGGACACCTACGAGCAGTACTTC. This encodes CASRVGLADTYEQYF.

This clone was observed once. The chain has TRBV4-3 and TRBJ2-7; D not certain. The CDR3 consists of 15 residues. Germline CDR1 LGHNA, CDR2 YSLEER. V was trimmed by 3 bases and J by 3 bases, leaving 15 bases between them. Here the CDR3 DNA reads TGCGCCAGCAGCCATCACGCAGTAGGTAGCTACGAGCAGTACTTC. Protein product: CASSHHAVGSYEQYF.

The gene calls are TRBV4-1 and TRBJ2-1; no clear D gene. The CDR3 covers 16 residues. CDR1 is MGHRA and CDR2 is YSYEKL in the germline V gene. Deletions cut 4 bases from V and 0 bases from J, with 13 bases between. The CDR3 bases are TGCGCCAGCAGCCTCGGTCTGACGAGCTCCTACAATGAGCAGTTCTTC. Its protein product is CASSLGLTSSYNEQFF.

This chain uses TRBV5-4 with TRBJ2-7; 7 bases map to TRBD2. The germline V gene encodes CDR1 SGHNT and CDR2 YYREEE (reference sequence). Trimming removed 2 bases from V and 4 bases from J; junction bases left unmatched: 9. CDR3 length: 15 amino acids. The CDR3 reads CASSLGLSGGYEQYF. CDR3 coding DNA: TGTGCCAGCAGCTTAGGCTTATCGGGGGGTTACGAGCAGTACTTC.

This chain links TRBV13 with TRBJ2-7; D gene ambiguous. CDR3 size: 13 residues. V was shortened by 5 bases and J by 2 bases, with 10 bases between the two germline ends. Germline V gives CDR1 PRHDT, CDR2 FYEKMQ (reference sequence). For the CDR3, the DNA is TGTGCCAGCAGCCAAAGACACACCTACGAGCAGTACTTC. Protein sequence: CASSQRHTYEQYF.

The V and J genes are TRBV28 and TRBJ1-1, with D possibly TRBD1 on 6 matching bases. V was pared by 2 bases and J by 4 bases, with 11 bases between. The CDR3 spans 14 residues. Germline loops: CDR1 MDHEN, CDR2 SYDVKM. The CDR3 reads CASSLLRGTTEAFF. The CDR3 nucleotides read TGTGCCAGCAGTTTACTCAGGGGTACCACTGAAGCTTTCTTT.

This clone was seen only a few times. This sequence joins TRBV4-2 and TRBJ1-1; D remains ambiguous. Trimming pared 1 base from V and 7 bases from J, leaving 7 bases between. The V gene's germline CDR1 is LGHNA and CDR2 YNFKEQ. The CDR3 totals 12 residues. The CDR3 nucleotides are TGTGCCAGCAGCCAAGGAGATCTTGAAGCTTTCTTT. It encodes CASSQGDLEAFF.

The chain has TRBV7-3 and TRBJ2-3; 8 bases fit TRBD1. Germline-derived CDR1 and CDR2 are SGHTA and FQGTGA. The CDR3 covers 15 residues. The V gene end was trimmed by 2 bases and the J gene end by 6 bases; junction bases not matched to a gene: 7. The CDR3 bases are TGTGCCAGCAGCTTATCTGCCAGGGGGCTGGATACGCAGTATTTT. Protein: CASSLSARGLDTQYF.

The V gene is TRBV27, the J gene TRBJ2-5; 9 bases are shared with TRBD1. Germline lookup yields CDR1 MNHEY and CDR2 SMNVEV (reference sequence). This CDR3 contains 13 residues. J was trimmed by 8 bases and V by 3 bases; bases with no gene match: 4. CDR3 sequence: CASSLRQGGTQYF. The CDR3 coding sequence is TGTGCCAGCAGTTTGAGACAGGGGGGTACCCAGTACTTC.

This rearrangement joins TRBV29-1 to TRBJ2-7, with D possibly matching TRBD1 (5 bases). V was trimmed by 6 bases and J by 0 bases, leaving 18 bases between them. CDR1 and CDR2 (germline): SQVTM, ANQGSEA. The CDR3 length is 15 residues. This CDR3 is CSVELEGAVSYEQYF. CDR3 DNA: TGCAGCGTGGAATTAGAAGGGGCCGTCTCCTACGAGCAGTACTTC.

A remark on this clone: Other DNA sequences of this sample code for an identical CDR3. V is TRBV28 and J is TRBJ2-1; D is uncertain. The CDR3 runs to 12 residues. Trimming took 0 bases from V and 9 from J, leaving 6 bases between them. Germline V lookup: CDR1 MDHEN, CDR2 SYDVKM. The CDR3 DNA reads as TGTGCCAGCAGTTTATGGGGTACTGAGCAGTTCTTC. It translates to CASSLWGTEQFF.

The chain joins TRBV19 to TRBJ2-7, with D unclear. Germline V gene lookup returns CDR1 LNHDA and CDR2 SQIVND (reference sequence). V was shortened by 10 bases and J by 0 bases, with 13 bases between the two germline ends. This CDR3 comprises 13 residues. In DNA, the CDR3 is TGTGCCACCTTGGCCCGTGACTCCTACGAGCAGTACTTC. Translated, it gives CATLARDSYEQYF.

This chain uses TRBV9 with TRBJ1-1; D perhaps matches TRBD1 (6 bases). The CDR3 is made up of 14 amino acids. Germline V gene lookup returns CDR1 SGDLS and CDR2 YYNGEE. Trimming removed 4 bases at V and 0 bases at J, with 10 bases between. CDR3 DNA sequence: TGTGCCAGCAGCTACAGGGCGATGAACACTGAAGCTTTCTTT. Its protein is CASSYRAMNTEAFF.

This sequence joins TRBV27 and TRBJ2-5; TRBD1 matches at 8 bases. The germline V gene encodes CDR1 MNHEY and CDR2 SMNVEV (reference sequence). The CDR3 extends over 14 amino acids. V trimming: 5 bases; J trimming: 4 bases; junction bases outside the gene matches: 6. The CDR3 spells CASSAQGARETQYF. The CDR3 DNA is TGTGCCAGCAGTGCCCAGGGGGCGCGAGAGACCCAGTACTTC.

This rearrangement joins TRBV11-2 to TRBJ2-7; D tentatively fits TRBD1 or TRBD2 (6 bases each). The V end lost 5 bases, the J end lost 3 bases, and 14 bases lay between the germline ends. The CDR3 runs 14 residues. CDR1 is SGHAT and CDR2 is FQNNGV in the germline V gene. The CDR3 nucleotides are TGTGCCAGCAGCCCCGAGGGGGGTAACTACGAGCAGTACTTC. It translates to CASSPEGGNYEQYF.

This rearrangement joins TRBV11-2 to TRBJ2-1; D ambiguous. V was trimmed by 1 base and J by 2 bases, leaving 18 bases between them. The germline gives CDR1 SGHAT, CDR2 FQNNGV. The CDR3 contains 18 residues. This chain's CDR3 is CASSLVLSPVPPYNEQFF. CDR3 bases: TGTGCCAGCAGCTTAGTTCTGTCGCCCGTGCCTCCCTACAATGAGCAGTTCTTC.

The rearrangement joins TRBV28 to TRBJ1-5; no reliable D call. Germline CDR1 and CDR2: MDHEN and SYDVKM. Trimming took off 6 bases at V and 5 bases at J, with 20 bases between the two ends. The CDR3 consists of 16 residues. CDR3 in DNA: TGTGCCAGCAGCACCTCTTGGGGAGAGTTCGATCAGCCCCAGCATTTT. The encoded protein is CASSTSWGEFDQPQHF.

This sequence joins TRBV7-9 and TRBJ2-7; no definite D call. Per the germline V gene, CDR1 is SEHNR and CDR2 is FQNEAQ (reference sequence). The V and J ends lost 5 bases and 3 bases respectively, with 5 bases between them. The CDR3 is made up of 11 amino acids. The CDR3 nucleotides read TGTGCCAGCAGCGAAGACTACGAGCAGTACTTC. Protein sequence: CASSEDYEQYF.